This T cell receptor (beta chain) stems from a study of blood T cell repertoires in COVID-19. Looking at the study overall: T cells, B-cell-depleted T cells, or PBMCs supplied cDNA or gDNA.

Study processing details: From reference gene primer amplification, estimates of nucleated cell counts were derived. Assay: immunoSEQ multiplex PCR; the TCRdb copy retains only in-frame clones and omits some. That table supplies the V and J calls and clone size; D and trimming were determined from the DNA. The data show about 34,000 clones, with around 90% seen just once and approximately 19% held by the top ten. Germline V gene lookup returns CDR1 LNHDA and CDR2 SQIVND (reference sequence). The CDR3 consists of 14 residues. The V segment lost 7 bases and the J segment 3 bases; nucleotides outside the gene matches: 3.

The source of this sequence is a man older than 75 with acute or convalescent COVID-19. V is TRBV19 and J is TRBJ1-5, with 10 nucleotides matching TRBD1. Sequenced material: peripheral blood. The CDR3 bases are TGTGCCAGTAATGACAGGGGGCTCAATCAGCCCCAGCATTTT. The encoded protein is CASNDRGLNQPQHF.